A single sample is the source of the 24 T cell receptor beta chains below, sequenced in a study of Tregs in tolerant kidney transplant recipients. Measured with immunoSEQ multiplex PCR; TCRdb has only the in-frame clones, and not every one. The repertoire holds around 78,000 clones, with approximately 90% as singletons. The material sequenced was Tregs from blood, taken before the transplant. The receptor source for this set is a human donor who received a combined kidney and bone marrow transplant.

This chain links TRBV19 with TRBJ1-1, with D perhaps TRBD1 (5 bases). The CDR3 runs to 14 residues. Germline V lookup: CDR1 LNHDA, CDR2 SQIVND (reference sequence). V was trimmed by 5 bases and J by 5 bases, leaving 15 bases between them. In DNA, the CDR3 is TGTGCCAGTAGTTCAGGGCGTTCGGTAACTGAAGCTTTCTTT. Encoded protein: CASSSGRSVTEAFF.

V gene TRBV6-5 combines with J gene TRBJ1-1; no clear D gene. Trimming took off 1 base at V and 1 base at J, with 4 bases between the two ends. This CDR3 contains 13 residues. The germline V gene encodes CDR1 MNHEY and CDR2 SVGAGI. The CDR3: CASSYFANTEAFF. Here the CDR3 DNA reads TGTGCCAGCAGTTACTTTGCGAACACTGAAGCTTTCTTT.

This chain links TRBV2 with TRBJ2-7, with D possibly being TRBD1 or TRBD2 (5 bases each). CDR3 length: 13 residues. V was clipped by 1 base and J by 13 bases, with 17 bases between them. The V gene's germline CDR1 is SNHLY and CDR2 FYNNEI. DNA of the CDR3: TGTGCCAGCAGTGAAGTAGCGAACAGGAAGGGCTACTTC. Translated, it gives CASSEVANRKGYF.

This chain links TRBV7-2 with TRBJ2-5; 12 bases are a match to TRBD2. This CDR3 region has 17 residues. V lost 5 bases to trimming and J lost 11 bases; unmatched junction nucleotides: 18. Germline lookup yields CDR1 SGHTA and CDR2 FQGNSA. CDR3 region: CASSITSGRPDPRGQYF. CDR3 nucleotides: TGTGCCAGCAGCATCACTAGCGGGAGGCCCGATCCACGGGGGCAGTACTTC.

The chain has TRBV5-4 and TRBJ2-7, with D tentatively TRBD2 (6 bases). Germline values: CDR1 SGHNT, CDR2 YYREEE (reference sequence). The CDR3 consists of 16 residues. V was pared by 1 base and J by 6 bases, with 20 bases between. CDR3 in amino acids: CASSLREGTPKGEQYF. The CDR3 DNA reads TGTGCCAGCAGCTTGCGGGAAGGGACTCCCAAGGGCGAGCAGTACTTC.

The chain employs TRBV19 and TRBJ1-1; D ambiguous. Deletions cut 5 bases from V and 6 bases from J, with 13 bases between. CDR3 length: 13 amino acids. Germline loops: CDR1 LNHDA, CDR2 SQIVND (reference sequence). The CDR3 here is CASSFSGESEAFF. For the CDR3, the DNA is TGTGCCAGTAGTTTCAGCGGGGAGTCTGAAGCTTTCTTT.

The V and J genes are TRBV10-3 and TRBJ2-7, with TRBD1 matching over 10 bases. This CDR3 has 15 residues. Germline assignment: CDR1 ENHRY and CDR2 SYGVKD. Germline trimming cut 8 bases from V and 7 bases from J; bases unmatched to any gene: 14. In DNA form, the CDR3 reads TGTGCCATCTCCCGATCCGGGACAGGGGAAGGGGAGCAGTACTTC. Protein: CAISRSGTGEGEQYF.

The genes are TRBV5-1 and TRBJ2-3, with TRBD2 matching over 9 bases. Germline values: CDR1 SGHRS, CDR2 YFSETQ. This CDR3 comprises 15 residues. V trimming: 4 bases; J trimming: 0 bases; junction bases outside the gene matches: 3. The DNA of the CDR3 is TGCGCCAGCAGCCCAGCGGGGGGTAGCACAGATACGCAGTATTTT. As protein: CASSPAGGSTDTQYF.

This clone was seen once. In DNA form, the CDR3 reads TGCGCCAGCAGCCCGACCTCAACTAATGAAAAACTGTTTTTT. Its translation: CASSPTSTNEKLFF. The V gene is TRBV5-1, the J gene TRBJ1-4, with D unclear. This CDR3 has 14 amino acids. The germline CDR1 and CDR2 sequences are SGHRS and YFSETQ. Trimming removed 4 bases from V and 0 bases from J, with 7 bases in between.

The chain combines TRBV28 with TRBJ1-1; D call uncertain. Germline lookup yields CDR1 MDHEN and CDR2 SYDVKM. This CDR3 has 16 residues. Trimming took off 6 bases at V and 1 base at J, with 18 bases between the two ends. CDR3: CASSPPVVGRNTEAFF. The CDR3, as DNA: TGTGCCAGCAGCCCCCCCGTGGTAGGGAGGAACACTGAAGCTTTCTTT.

The V gene is TRBV11-2, the J gene TRBJ2-3, with TRBD2 identical over 14 bases. CDR1 is SGHAT and CDR2 is FQNNGV in the germline V gene. After removal of 5 bases from V and 4 bases from J, the junction contained 11 bases not matched to a gene. The CDR3 totals 18 residues. The CDR3 loop is CASSRSAGTSGSADTQYF. DNA of the CDR3: TGTGCCAGCAGCCGCAGCGCCGGGACTAGCGGGAGCGCAGATACGCAGTATTTT.

J is TRBJ2-3 and V is TRBV28, with a tentative D call TRBD2 (6 bases). CDR1 is MDHEN and CDR2 is SYDVKM in the germline V gene. V was cut by 2 bases and J by 6 bases, with 15 bases left in between. The CDR3 runs 15 residues. CDR3 coding DNA: TGTGCCAGCAGTTTAGGGGGACTCCCTAGGGATACGCAGTATTTT. It codes for CASSLGGLPRDTQYF.

The chain links TRBV11-3 to TRBJ2-1; D gene uncertain. V shed 1 base and J shed 4 bases, with 8 bases lying between them. The CDR3 loop spans 14 amino acids. The V gene's germline CDR1 is SGHNT and CDR2 YENEEA. CDR3 in DNA: TGTGCCAGCAGCTTAGGGTCAGAGTACAATGAGCAGTTCTTC. It translates to CASSLGSEYNEQFF.

This clone was observed a single time. The CDR3, as DNA: TGTGCCAGTAGTACCGGGGTCGTGACAGCGGGTGGCTACACCTTC. Translating gives CASSTGVVTAGGYTF. The chain recombines TRBV19 with TRBJ1-2, with D perhaps matching TRBD1 (5 bases). Trimming pared 4 bases from V and 7 bases from J, leaving 19 bases between. Germline CDR1 is LNHDA and CDR2 is SQIVND (reference sequence). This CDR3 is built from 15 residues.

This chain uses TRBV7-2 with TRBJ2-7; D unclear. Germline-derived CDR1 and CDR2 are SGHTA and FQGNSA. The ends were cut back, 0 bases at V and 3 bases at J, with 15 bases in the middle. This CDR3 is 16 amino acids long. CDR3: CASSLAGGDLGYEQYF. CDR3 DNA sequence: TGTGCCAGCAGCTTAGCGGGCGGAGACTTGGGCTACGAGCAGTACTTC.

The chain recombines TRBV27 with TRBJ2-2; 8 bases line up with TRBD2. CDR3 length: 18 amino acids. In germline, CDR1 is MNHEY, CDR2 SMNVEV (reference sequence). After removal of 5 bases from V and 7 bases from J, the junction contained 18 bases not matched to a gene. The CDR3, as DNA: TGTGCCAGCAGTAGACCGGGGGGGGAAGGAGAGCACGTCGGGGAGCTGTTTTTT. This encodes CASSRPGGEGEHVGELFF.

This chain links TRBV27 with TRBJ2-1, with 10 bases fitting TRBD2. With V trimmed by 0 bases and J by 8 bases, 7 bases remained unmatched. CDR3 size: 16 residues. Germline-derived CDR1 and CDR2 are MNHEY and SMNVEV (reference sequence). The CDR3 spells CASSLSLAGVRDEQFF. CDR3 in DNA: TGTGCCAGCAGTTTATCGCTAGCGGGAGTTCGGGATGAGCAGTTCTTC.

V gene TRBV7-9 combines with J gene TRBJ2-3; D is undetermined. V lost 5 bases and J lost 2, with 5 bases in between. Germline V gives CDR1 SEHNR, CDR2 FQNEAQ (reference sequence). This CDR3 region has 12 residues. The CDR3 bases are TGTGCCAGCAGCCCGGCCACAGATACGCAGTATTTT. This translates into CASSPATDTQYF.

The chain carries TRBV6-1 and TRBJ1-2, with TRBD1 matching 8 bases. Germline V gene data show CDR1 as MNHNS and CDR2 as SASEGT. The CDR3 sequence is 17 residues long. J gave up 1 base and V 0 bases, and 7 bases lay outside the gene matches. DNA for the CDR3: TGTGCCAGCAGTGAAGCCGACAGGGGAACCCTTAACTATGGCTACACCTTC. Translation: CASSEADRGTLNYGYTF.

The chain employs TRBV9 and TRBJ2-1, with 12 positions matching TRBD2. Germline-derived CDR1 and CDR2 are SGDLS and YYNGEE. There are 18 residues in the CDR3. V trimming: 3 bases; J trimming: 1 base; junction bases outside the gene matches: 8. CDR3 DNA sequence: TGTGCCAGCAGCGAGGCGACTAGCGGGAGACCATCCTACAATGAGCAGTTCTTC. The encoded protein is CASSEATSGRPSYNEQFF.

J is TRBJ2-5 and V is TRBV28; TRBD1 agrees at 10 bases. CDR3 length: 14 residues. V trimming: 5 bases; J trimming: 7 bases; junction bases outside the gene matches: 7. Looked up from germline, CDR1 is MDHEN and CDR2 is SYDVKM. CDR3 in amino acids: CASSTSGTGVTQYF. Written as DNA, the CDR3 is TGTGCCAGCAGTACCTCCGGGACAGGGGTGACCCAGTACTTC.

The rearrangement uses TRBV7-2 and TRBJ2-3; TRBD2 matches at 16 bases. The CDR3 contains 17 residues. Germline CDR1 reads SGHTA; CDR2 reads FQGNSA. Losses at the gene ends were 5 bases for V and 3 bases for J; bases not matched to a gene: 5. The CDR3 region is CASSPGTSGRGTDTQYF. As DNA, the CDR3 is TGTGCCAGCAGCCCCGGGACTAGCGGGAGGGGGACAGATACGCAGTATTTT.

CDR3 DNA sequence: TGTGCCAGCACTGTAAGGGAGACCCAGTACTTC. It is translated as CASTVRETQYF. V is TRBV6-1 and J is TRBJ2-5; D unclear. The V gene's germline CDR1 is MNHNS and CDR2 SASEGT. The ends were cut back, 7 bases at V and 5 bases at J, with 8 bases in the middle. This CDR3 is 11 amino acids long.

This clone has more than one count but fewer than ten. The J gene is TRBJ2-5, the V gene TRBV7-9; no definite D call. Germline CDR1 reads SEHNR; CDR2 reads FQNEAQ (reference sequence). This CDR3 spans 13 amino acids. V lost 2 bases to trimming and J lost 3 bases, with 7 bases between them. The CDR3, as DNA: TGTGCCAGCAGCTTAATTTCGGAAGAGACCCAGTACTTC. It is translated as CASSLISEETQYF. Based on the CDR3 plus reference TRBV7-9 and TRBJ2-5, the full variable domain is DTGVSQNPRHKITKRGQNVTFRCDPISEHNRLYWYRQTLGQGPEFLTYFQNEAQLEKSRLLSDRFSAERPKGSFSTLEIQRTEQGDSAMYLCASSLISEETQYFGPGTRLLVL.